The clone carrying this TCR beta chain was seen once. Its specificity is not known. The CDR3 totals 11 residues. The ends were cut back, 8 bases at V and 15 bases at J, with 15 bases in the middle. Germline V gene lookup returns CDR1 SGHNT and CDR2 YYREEE (reference sequence). Data came from immunoSEQ multiplex PCR; TCRdb stores just in-frame clones and leaves some out. This table holds 65,000 to 95,000 clones, approximately 85% found once. The sample is drawn from a study of OX40 agonist ivuxolimab in advanced cancers. The study, taken as a whole, reports: Not determined was the antigen specificity of the expanded peripheral T cells.

Source: CD4+ or CD8+ T cells sorted from blood, taken in a trial of the OX40 agonist ivuxolimab. The chain is built from TRBV5-4 and TRBJ1-6, with D possibly being TRBD1 (5 bases). The source of this sequence is an adult with an advanced solid tumor such as melanoma, head and neck, liver or kidney cancer. The CDR3 reads CARRGRELLHF. CDR3 DNA sequence: TGTGCCAGACGGGGACGTGAACTCCTCCACTTT.